This TCR beta chain was profiled in a study of technical replicates of blood from several donors. The CDR3 loop spans 16 amino acids. Germline CDR1 is WNHNN and CDR2 is SYGVQD (reference sequence). Between the trimmed V and J ends, which lost 7 bases and 3 bases, there was a span of 18 bases. TCRdb's table, derived via immunoSEQ multiplex PCR, lists solely in-frame clones and lacks some. In the table there are 84,000 or so clones, 90% to 95% of which are singletons. Source material: T cells isolated from PBMCs. The clonotype originates from a human donor in good health. V gene TRBV10-1 combines with J gene TRBJ1-4, with unresolved D. CDR3 nucleotides: TGCGCCAGCATCCCTGATTTATCGGAGCCTAATGAAAAACTGTTTTTT. Amino acids: CASIPDLSEPNEKLFF.